This TCR beta chain was sequenced in a study of human T cells and chemical hapten exposure. This clonotype came up a few times. TCRdb used MiXCR to reprocess the RACE reads, holding one entry per CDR3 protein. The repertoire includes 95,000 to 150,000 distinct CDR3 sequences, approximately 15% of them detected once, and approximately 2.6% sits in the top ten. Trimming stripped 1 base from V and 3 bases from J, with 16 bases between. Germline V lookup: CDR1 DFQATT, CDR2 SNEGSKA (reference sequence). This CDR3 has 15 amino acids. Regarding time point: pre-sensitization, week 0. Noted treatment: therapeutic diphenylcyclopropenone sensitization with weekly scalp DPC.

The receptor comes from a young woman with alopecia areata. Some clones in this sample may be carry-over from other donors' samples. The starting material was whole blood, obtained in connection with sensitization to the hapten diphenylcyclopropenone (DPC). The rearrangement links TRBV20-1 to TRBJ2-7, with a weak D call TRBD1 (5 bases). CDR3 sequence (DNA): TGCAGTGCTAGAGGTGGGCAGGGTCCAGGCTACGAGCAGTACTTC. It translates to CSARGGQGPGYEQYF.